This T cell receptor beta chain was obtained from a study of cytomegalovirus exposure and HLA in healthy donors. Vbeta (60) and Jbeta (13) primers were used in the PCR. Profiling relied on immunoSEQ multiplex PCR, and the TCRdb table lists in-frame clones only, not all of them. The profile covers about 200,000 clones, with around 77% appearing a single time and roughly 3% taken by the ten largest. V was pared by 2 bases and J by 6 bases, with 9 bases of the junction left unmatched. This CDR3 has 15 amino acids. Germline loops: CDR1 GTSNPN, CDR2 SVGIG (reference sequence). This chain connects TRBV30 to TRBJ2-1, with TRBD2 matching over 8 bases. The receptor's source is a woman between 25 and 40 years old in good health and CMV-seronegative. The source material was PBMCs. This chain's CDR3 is CAWSLSGLASNEQFF. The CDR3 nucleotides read TGTGCCTGGAGTTTGTCCGGACTAGCTTCCAATGAGCAGTTCTTC.